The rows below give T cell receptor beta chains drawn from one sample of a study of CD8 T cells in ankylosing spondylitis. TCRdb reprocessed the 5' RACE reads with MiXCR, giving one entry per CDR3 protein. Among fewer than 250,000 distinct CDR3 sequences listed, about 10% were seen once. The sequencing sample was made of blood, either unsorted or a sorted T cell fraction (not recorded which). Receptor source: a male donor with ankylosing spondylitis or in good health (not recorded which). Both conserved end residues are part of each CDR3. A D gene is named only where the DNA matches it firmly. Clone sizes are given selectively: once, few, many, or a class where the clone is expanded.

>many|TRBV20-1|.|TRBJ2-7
CSARRQGNEQYF
TGCAGTGCTAGACGGCAGGGTAACGAGCAGTACTTC
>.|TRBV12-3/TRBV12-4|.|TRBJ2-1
CASSFVSGANNEQFF
TGTGCCAGCAGTTTCGTCTCCGGGGCCAACAATGAGCAGTTCTTC
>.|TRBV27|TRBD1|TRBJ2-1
CASSSTSQGPTYNEQFF
TGTGCCAGCAGTTCAACATCACAGGGGCCCACCTACAATGAGCAGTTCTTC
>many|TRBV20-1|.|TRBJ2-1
CSARRMTGTSYNEQFF
TGCAGTGCCCGCCGTATGACCGGGACCTCCTACAATGAGCAGTTCTTC
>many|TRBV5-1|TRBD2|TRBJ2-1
CASSILLAGKYNEQFF
TGCGCCAGCAGCATCCTACTAGCGGGGAAATACAATGAGCAGTTCTTC
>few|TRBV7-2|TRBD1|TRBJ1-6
CASSPIPGQENSPLHF
TGTGCCAGCAGCCCGATACCGGGACAGGAGAATTCACCCCTCCACTTT
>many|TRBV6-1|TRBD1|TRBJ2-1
CASSEATGWDNEQFF
TGTGCCAGCAGTGAAGCGACAGGGTGGGATAATGAGCAGTTCTTC
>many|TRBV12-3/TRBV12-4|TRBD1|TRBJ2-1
CASSPSGQGAYNEQFF
TGTGCCAGCAGCCCTTCCGGACAGGGGGCCTACAATGAGCAGTTCTTC
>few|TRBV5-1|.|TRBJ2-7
CASSLEGTVSYF
TGCGCCAGCAGCTTGGAGGGGACCGTCAGCTATTTC
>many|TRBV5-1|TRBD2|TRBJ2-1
CASSLAGGPGNEQFF
TGCGCCAGCAGCTTAGCGGGGGGGCCGGGCAATGAGCAGTTCTTC